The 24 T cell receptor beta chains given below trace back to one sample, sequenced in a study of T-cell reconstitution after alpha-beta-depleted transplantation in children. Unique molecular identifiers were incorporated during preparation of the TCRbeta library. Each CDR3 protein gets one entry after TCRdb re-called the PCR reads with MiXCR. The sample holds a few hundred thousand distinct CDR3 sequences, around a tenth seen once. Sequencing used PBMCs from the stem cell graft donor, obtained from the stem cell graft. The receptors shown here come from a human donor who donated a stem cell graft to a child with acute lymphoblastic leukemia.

The CDR3 sequence: CASSSGNNHDTQYF. The CDR3 DNA reads as TGTGCCAGCAGTTCCGGGAATAATCACGATACGCAGTATTTT. V is TRBV6-2 or TRBV6-3 and J is TRBJ2-3, with D perhaps TRBD2 (5 bases). The CDR3 contains 14 residues. CDR1 and CDR2 (germline): MNHEY, SVGEGT. With 4 bases removed from V and 6 bases from J, the gap between germline ends came to 14 bases.

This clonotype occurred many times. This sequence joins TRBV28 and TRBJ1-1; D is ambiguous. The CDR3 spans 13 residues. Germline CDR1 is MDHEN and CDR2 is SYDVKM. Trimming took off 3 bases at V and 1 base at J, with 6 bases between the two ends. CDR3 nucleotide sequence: TGTGCCAGCAGTTTCCAGCCGAACACTGAAGCTTTCTTT. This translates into CASSFQPNTEAFF.

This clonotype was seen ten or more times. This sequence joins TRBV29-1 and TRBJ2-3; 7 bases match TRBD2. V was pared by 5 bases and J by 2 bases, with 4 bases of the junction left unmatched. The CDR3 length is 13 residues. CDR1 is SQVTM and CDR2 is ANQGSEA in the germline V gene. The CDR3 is CSVSSGFTDTQYF. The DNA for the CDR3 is TGCAGCGTTTCTAGCGGATTCACAGATACGCAGTATTTT.

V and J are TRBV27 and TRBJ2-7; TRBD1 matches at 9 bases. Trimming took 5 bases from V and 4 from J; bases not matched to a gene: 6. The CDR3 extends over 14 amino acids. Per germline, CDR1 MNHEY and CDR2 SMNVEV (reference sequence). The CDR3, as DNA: TGTGCCAGCAGTAGGGGGACAGGGATTTACGAGCAGTACTTC. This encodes CASSRGTGIYEQYF.

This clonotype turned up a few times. Here the CDR3 reads CSARDREQGAGGYTF. DNA for the CDR3: TGCAGTGCTAGAGATAGGGAACAGGGGGCGGGCGGCTACACCTTC. The V call is TRBV20-1, the J call TRBJ1-2; TRBD1 aligns across 9 bases. CDR1 is DFQATT and CDR2 is SNEGSKA in the germline V gene (reference sequence). J was trimmed by 8 bases and V by 0 bases; bases with no gene match: 10. The CDR3 runs to 15 residues.

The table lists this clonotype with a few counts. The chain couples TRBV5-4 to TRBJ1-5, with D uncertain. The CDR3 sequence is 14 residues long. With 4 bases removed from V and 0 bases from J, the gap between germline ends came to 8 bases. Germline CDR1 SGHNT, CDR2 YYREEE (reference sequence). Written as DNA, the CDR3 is TGTGCCAGCAGCGAAGACGGTAGCAATCAGCCCCAGCATTTT. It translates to CASSEDGSNQPQHF.

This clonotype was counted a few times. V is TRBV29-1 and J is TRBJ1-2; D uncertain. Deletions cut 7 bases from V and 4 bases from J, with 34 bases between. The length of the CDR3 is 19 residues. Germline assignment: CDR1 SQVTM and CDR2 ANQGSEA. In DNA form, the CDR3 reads TGCAGCGGAACCAACTCCGGGAGCGAGGTCTCGGGTCTCTCCTATGGCTACACCTTC. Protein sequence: CSGTNSGSEVSGLSYGYTF.

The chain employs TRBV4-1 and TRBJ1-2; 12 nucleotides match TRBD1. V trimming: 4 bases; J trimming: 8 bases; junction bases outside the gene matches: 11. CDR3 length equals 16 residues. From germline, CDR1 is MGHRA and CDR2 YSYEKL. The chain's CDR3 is CASSPSPGQGAEGYTF. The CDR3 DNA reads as TGCGCCAGCAGCCCCTCTCCGGGACAGGGGGCAGAGGGCTACACCTTC.

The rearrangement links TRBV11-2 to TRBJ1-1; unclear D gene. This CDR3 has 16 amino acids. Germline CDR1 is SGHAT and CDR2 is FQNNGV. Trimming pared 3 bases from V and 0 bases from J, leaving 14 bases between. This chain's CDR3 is CASSFTGSLMNTEAFF. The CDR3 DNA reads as TGTGCCAGCAGCTTCACCGGGTCTCTCATGAACACTGAAGCTTTCTTT.

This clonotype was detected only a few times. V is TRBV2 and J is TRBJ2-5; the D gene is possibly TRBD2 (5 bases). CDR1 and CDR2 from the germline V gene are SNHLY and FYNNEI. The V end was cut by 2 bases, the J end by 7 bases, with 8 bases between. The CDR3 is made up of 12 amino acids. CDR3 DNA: TGTGCCAGCAGTGAAAGCGCGGGGACCCAGTACTTC. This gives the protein CASSESAGTQYF. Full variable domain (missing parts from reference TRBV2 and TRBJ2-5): EPEVTQTPSHQVTQMGQEVILRCVPISNHLYFYWYRQILGQKVEFLVSFYNNEISEKSEIFDDQFSVERPDGSNFTLKIRSTKLEDSAMYFCASSESAGTQYFGPGTRLLVL.

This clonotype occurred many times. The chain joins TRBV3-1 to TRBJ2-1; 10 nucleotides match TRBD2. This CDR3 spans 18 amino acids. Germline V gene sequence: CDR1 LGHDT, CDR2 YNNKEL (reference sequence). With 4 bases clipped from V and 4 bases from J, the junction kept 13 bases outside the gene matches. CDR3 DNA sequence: TGTGCCAGCAGCCGAACCCCTCCGGGGACTAGCGAGTACAATGAGCAGTTCTTC. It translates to CASSRTPPGTSEYNEQFF.

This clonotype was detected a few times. As DNA, the CDR3 is TGCGCCAGCAGCCAAGATTTGGCTAGCGGGTCATCCTACGAGCAGTACTTC. Protein product: CASSQDLASGSSYEQYF. The rearrangement joins TRBV4-3 to TRBJ2-7; 8 nucleotides agree with TRBD2. V lost 0 bases to trimming and J lost 1 base; unmatched junction nucleotides: 8. This CDR3 contains 17 residues. Germline CDR1 is LGHNA and CDR2 is YSLEER.

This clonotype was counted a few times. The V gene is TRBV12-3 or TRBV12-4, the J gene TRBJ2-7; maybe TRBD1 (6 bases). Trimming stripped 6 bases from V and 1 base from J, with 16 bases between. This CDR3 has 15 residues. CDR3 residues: CASSAGSTGSYEQYF. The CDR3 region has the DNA TGTGCCAGCAGCGCCGGGTCTACAGGGTCCTACGAGCAGTACTTC.

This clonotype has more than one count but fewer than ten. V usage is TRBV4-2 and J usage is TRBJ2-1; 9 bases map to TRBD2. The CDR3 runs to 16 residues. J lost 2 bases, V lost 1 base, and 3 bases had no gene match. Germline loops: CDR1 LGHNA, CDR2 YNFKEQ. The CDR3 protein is CASSQGAGGTYNEQFF. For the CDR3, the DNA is TGTGCCAGCAGCCAAGGAGCGGGAGGCACCTACAATGAGCAGTTCTTC.

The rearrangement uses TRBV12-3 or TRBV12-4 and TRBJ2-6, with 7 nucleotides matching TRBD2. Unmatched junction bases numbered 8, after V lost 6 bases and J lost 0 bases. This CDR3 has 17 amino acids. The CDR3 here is CASRPGGGNSGANVLTF. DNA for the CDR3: TGTGCCAGCAGACCTGGGGGGGGAAACTCTGGGGCCAACGTCCTGACTTTC.

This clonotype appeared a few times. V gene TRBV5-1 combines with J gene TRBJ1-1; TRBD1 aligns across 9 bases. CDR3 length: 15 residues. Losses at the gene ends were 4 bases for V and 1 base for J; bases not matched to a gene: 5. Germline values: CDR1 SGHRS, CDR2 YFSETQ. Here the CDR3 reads CASSRGTGRNTEAFF. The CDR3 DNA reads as TGCGCCAGCAGCAGAGGGACAGGGAGGAACACTGAAGCTTTCTTT.

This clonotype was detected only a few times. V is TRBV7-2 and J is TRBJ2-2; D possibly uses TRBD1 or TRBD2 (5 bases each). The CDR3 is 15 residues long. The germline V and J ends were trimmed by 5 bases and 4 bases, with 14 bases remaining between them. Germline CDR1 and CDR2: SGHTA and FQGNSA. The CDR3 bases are TGTGCCAGCAGCGTCCTAGACGGGGCCACCGGGGAGCTGTTTTTT. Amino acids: CASSVLDGATGELFF. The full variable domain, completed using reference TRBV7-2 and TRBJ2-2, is GAGVSQSPSNKVTEKGKDVELRCDPISGHTALYWYRQSLGQGLEFLIYFQGNSAPDKSGLPSDRFSAERTGGSVSTLTIQRTQQEDSAVYLCASSVLDGATGELFFGEGSRLTVL.

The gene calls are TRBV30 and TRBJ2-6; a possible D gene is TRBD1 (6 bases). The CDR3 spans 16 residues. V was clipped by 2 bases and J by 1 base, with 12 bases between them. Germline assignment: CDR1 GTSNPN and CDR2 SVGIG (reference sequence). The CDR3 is CAWSPPGVSGANVLTF. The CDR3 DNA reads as TGTGCCTGGAGTCCACCAGGGGTATCTGGGGCCAACGTCCTGACTTTC.

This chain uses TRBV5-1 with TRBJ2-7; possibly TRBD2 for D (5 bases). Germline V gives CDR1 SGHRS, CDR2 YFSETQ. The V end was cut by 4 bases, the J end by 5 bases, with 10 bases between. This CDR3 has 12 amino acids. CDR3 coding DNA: TGCGCCAGCAGCCGGGAAGCGAACGAGCAGTACTTC. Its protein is CASSREANEQYF.

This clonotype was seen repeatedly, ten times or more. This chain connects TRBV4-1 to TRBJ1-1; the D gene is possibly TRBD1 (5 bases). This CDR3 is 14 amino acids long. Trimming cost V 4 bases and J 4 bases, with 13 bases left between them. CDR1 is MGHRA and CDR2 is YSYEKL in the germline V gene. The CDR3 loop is CASSRGGGGTEAFF. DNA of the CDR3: TGCGCCAGCAGCCGCGGCGGGGGGGGCACTGAAGCTTTCTTT.

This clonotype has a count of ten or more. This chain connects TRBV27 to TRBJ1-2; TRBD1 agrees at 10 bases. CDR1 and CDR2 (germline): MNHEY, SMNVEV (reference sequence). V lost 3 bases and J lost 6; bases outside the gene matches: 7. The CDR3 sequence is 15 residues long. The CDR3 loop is CASSLTGGFVNGYTF. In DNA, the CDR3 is TGTGCCAGCAGTTTGACAGGGGGCTTCGTAAATGGCTACACCTTC.

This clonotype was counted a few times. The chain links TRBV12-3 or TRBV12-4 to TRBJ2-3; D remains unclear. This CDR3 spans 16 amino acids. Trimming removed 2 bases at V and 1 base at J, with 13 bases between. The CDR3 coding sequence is TGTGCCAGCAGTTTAAAACTCGGCATTGGCACAGATACGCAGTATTTT. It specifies CASSLKLGIGTDTQYF.

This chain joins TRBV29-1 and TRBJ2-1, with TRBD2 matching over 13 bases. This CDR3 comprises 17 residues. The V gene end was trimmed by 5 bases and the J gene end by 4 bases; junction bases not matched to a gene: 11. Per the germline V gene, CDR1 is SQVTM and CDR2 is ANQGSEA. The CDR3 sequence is CSVRTSGRANSYNEQFF. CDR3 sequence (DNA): TGCAGCGTTAGAACTAGCGGGAGGGCCAATTCTTACAATGAGCAGTTCTTC.

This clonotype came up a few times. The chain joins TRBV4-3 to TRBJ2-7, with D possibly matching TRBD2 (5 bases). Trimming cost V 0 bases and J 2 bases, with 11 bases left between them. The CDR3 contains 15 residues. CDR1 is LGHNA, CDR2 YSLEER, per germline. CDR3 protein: CASSQDRGLTYEQYF. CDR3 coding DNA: TGCGCCAGCAGCCAAGATAGAGGACTTACCTACGAGCAGTACTTC.